In its sample, the clone carrying this T cell receptor (beta chain) was seen many times. CMV status came from CD4+ IFNgamma after overnight CMV lysate stimulation. Cells stained for CD3, CD4, CD8, CD45RA and CD27 were sorted into four subsets. The CDR3 has 15 amino acids. The V and J ends lost 5 bases and 4 bases, in that order; junction bases with no gene match: 7. Germline V gene sequence: CDR1 SGHTA, CDR2 FQGNSA. The data stem from a study of naive and memory T cell subsets. Both TRBC1 and TRBC2 were covered by a beta constant-region primer of two equimolar oligonucleotides. A 12-nucleotide UMI and the SP2 primer were added to the cDNA 3' end by oligonucleotide ligation. Four rounds of PCR amplified the ligated cDNA using nested alpha and beta constant-region primers plus SP2. In TCRdb, the UMI-ligation and nested PCR reads were re-called with MiXCR into one record per CDR3 protein. The top ten hold 1.6% of the sample, which has approximately 82,000 distinct CDR3 sequences, about 7% seen once.

The chain carries TRBV7-2 and TRBJ1-3; 8 bases map to TRBD1. This receptor was identified in a human donor in good health. The sequenced sample consisted of central memory CD4+ T cells from blood. For the CDR3, the DNA is TGTGCCAGCAGCGATAGCAGGGGGCAAGGAAACACCATATATTTT. This encodes CASSDSRGQGNTIYF.